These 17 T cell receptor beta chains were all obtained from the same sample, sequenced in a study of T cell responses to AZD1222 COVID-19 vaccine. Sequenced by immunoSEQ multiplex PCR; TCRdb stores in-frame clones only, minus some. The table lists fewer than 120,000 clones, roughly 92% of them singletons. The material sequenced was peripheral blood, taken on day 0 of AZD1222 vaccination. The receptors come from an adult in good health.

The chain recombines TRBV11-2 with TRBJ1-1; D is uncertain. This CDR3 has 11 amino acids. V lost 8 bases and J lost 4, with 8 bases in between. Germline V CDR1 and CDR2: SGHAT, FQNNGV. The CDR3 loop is CASYVGTEAFF. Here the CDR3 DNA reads TGTGCCAGCTATGTAGGCACTGAAGCTTTCTTT.

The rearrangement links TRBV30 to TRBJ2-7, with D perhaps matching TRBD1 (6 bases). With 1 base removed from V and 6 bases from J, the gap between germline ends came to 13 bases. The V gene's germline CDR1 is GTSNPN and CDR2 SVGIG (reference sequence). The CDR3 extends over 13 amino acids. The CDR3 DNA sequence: TGTGCCTGGAGTGGGGTACAGGGATCCGAGCAGTACTTC. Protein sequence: CAWSGVQGSEQYF. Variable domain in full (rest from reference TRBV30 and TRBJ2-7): SQTIHQWPATLVQPVGSPLSLECTVEGTSNPNLYWYRQAAGRGLQLLFYSVGIGQISSEVPQNLSASRPQDRQFILSSKKLLLSDSGFYLCAWSGVQGSEQYFGPGTRLTVT.

The CDR3, as DNA: TGTGCCAGCTCACCTGGGGACAGGGCCTATGGCTACACCTTC. Translated: CASSPGDRAYGYTF. The chain uses TRBV18 and TRBJ1-2; 9 bases align to TRBD1. Germline V gene sequence: CDR1 KGHSH, CDR2 LQKENI. The CDR3 is made up of 14 amino acids. V trimming: 3 bases; J trimming: 4 bases; junction bases outside the gene matches: 3.

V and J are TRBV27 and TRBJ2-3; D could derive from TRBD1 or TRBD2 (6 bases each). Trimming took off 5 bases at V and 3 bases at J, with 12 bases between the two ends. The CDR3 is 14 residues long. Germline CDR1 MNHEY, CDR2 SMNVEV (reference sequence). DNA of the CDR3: TGTGCCAGCAGTCGCCAGGGGAGGACAGATACGCAGTATTTT. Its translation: CASSRQGRTDTQYF.

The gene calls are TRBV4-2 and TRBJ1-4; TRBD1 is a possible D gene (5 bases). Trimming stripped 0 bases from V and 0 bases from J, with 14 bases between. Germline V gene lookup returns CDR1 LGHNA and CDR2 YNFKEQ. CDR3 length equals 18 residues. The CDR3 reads CASSQDWSGSATNEKLFF. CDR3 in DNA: TGTGCCAGCAGCCAAGATTGGTCAGGGTCAGCAACTAATGAAAAACTGTTTTTT.

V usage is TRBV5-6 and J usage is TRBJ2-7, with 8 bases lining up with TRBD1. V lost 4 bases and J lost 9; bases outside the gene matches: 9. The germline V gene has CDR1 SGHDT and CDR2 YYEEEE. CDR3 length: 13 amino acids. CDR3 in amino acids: CASSPGTGPGQYF. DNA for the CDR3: TGTGCCAGCAGCCCCGGGACAGGACCAGGGCAGTACTTC.

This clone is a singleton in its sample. CDR3: CASSFRGLDQPQHF. Here the CDR3 DNA reads TGTGCCAGCAGTTTCAGGGGGCTCGATCAGCCCCAGCATTTT. The V and J genes are TRBV28 and TRBJ1-5, with 8 bases lining up with TRBD1. The CDR3 runs to 14 residues. Germline trimming cut 3 bases from V and 5 bases from J; bases unmatched to any gene: 3. Germline values: CDR1 MDHEN, CDR2 SYDVKM.

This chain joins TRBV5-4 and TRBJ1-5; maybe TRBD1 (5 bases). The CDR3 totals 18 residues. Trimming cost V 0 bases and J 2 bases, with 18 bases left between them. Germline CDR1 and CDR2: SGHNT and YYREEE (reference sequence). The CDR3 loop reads CASSLARLRQGGNQPQHF. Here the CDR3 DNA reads TGTGCCAGCAGCTTGGCCAGGCTTAGGCAGGGTGGCAATCAGCCCCAGCATTTT.

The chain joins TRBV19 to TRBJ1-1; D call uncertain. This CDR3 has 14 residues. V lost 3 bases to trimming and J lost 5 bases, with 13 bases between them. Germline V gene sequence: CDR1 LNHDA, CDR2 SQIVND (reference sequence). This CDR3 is CASSIGIGGTEAFF. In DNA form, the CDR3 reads TGTGCCAGTAGTATCGGCATTGGAGGTACTGAAGCTTTCTTT.

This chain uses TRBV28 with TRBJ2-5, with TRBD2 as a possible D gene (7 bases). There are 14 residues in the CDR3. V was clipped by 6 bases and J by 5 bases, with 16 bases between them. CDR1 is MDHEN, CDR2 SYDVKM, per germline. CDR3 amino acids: CASSPRGARETQYF. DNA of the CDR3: TGTGCCAGCAGCCCCCGGGGGGCACGGGAGACCCAGTACTTC.

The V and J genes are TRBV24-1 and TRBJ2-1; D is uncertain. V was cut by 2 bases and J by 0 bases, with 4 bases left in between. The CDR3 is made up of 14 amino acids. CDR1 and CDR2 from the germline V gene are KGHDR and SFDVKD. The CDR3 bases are TGTGCCACCAGTGATTCCAGCTCCTACAATGAGCAGTTCTTC. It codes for CATSDSSSYNEQFF.

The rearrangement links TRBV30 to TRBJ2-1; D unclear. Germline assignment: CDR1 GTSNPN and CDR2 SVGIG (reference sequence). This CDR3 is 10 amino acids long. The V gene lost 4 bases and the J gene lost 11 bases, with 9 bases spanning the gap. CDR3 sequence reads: CAWKGIQQFF. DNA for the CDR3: TGTGCCTGGAAAGGGATTCAGCAGTTCTTC.

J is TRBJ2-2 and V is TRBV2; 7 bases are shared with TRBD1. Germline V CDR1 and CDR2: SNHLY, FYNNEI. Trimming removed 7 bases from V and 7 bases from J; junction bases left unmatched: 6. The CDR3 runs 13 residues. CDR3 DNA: TGTGCCAGCACCGGGACAGAAAACGGGGAGCTGTTTTTT. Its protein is CASTGTENGELFF.

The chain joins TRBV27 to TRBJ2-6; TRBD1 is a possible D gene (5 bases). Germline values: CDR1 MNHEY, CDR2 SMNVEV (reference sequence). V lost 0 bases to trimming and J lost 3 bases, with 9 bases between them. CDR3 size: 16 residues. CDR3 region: CASSLSRAFGANVLTF. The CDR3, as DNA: TGTGCCAGCAGTTTATCCAGGGCTTTTGGGGCCAACGTCCTGACTTTC.

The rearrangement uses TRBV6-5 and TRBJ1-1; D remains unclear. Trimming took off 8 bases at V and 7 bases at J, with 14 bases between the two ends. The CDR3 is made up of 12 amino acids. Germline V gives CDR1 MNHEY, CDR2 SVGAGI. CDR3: CASRENKLEAFF. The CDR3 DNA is TGTGCCAGCCGAGAAAATAAACTTGAAGCTTTCTTT.

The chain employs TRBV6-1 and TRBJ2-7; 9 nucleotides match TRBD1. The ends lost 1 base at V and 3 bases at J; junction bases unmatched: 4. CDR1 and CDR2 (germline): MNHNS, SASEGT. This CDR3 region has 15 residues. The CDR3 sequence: CASSEEGTGSYEQYF. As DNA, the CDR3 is TGTGCCAGCAGTGAAGAGGGGACAGGGAGCTACGAGCAGTACTTC.

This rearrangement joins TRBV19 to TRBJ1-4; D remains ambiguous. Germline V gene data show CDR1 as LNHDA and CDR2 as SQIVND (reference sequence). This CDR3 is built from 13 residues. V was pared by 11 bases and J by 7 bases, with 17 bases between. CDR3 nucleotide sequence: TGTGCCGTCGGCAGAGAGGTGGGTGAAAAACTGTTTTTT. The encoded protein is CAVGREVGEKLFF.